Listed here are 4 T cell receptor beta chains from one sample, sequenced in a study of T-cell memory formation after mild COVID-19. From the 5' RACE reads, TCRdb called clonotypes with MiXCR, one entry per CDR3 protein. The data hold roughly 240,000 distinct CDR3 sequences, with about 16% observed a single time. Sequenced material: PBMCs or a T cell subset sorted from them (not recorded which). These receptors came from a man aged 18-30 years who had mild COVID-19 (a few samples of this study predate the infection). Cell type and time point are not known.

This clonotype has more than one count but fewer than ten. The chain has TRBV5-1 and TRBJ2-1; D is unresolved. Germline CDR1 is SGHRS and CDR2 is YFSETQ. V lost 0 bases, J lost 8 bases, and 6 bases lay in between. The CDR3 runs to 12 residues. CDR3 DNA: TGCGCCAGCAGCTTGGTAGACCATGAGCAGTTCTTC. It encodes CASSLVDHEQFF.

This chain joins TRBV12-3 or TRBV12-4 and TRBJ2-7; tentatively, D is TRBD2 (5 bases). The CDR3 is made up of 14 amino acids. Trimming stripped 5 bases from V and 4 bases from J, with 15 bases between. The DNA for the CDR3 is TGTGCCAGCAGTGGAGCCGAGGGCGGGTACGAGCAGTACGTC. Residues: CASSGAEGGYEQYV.

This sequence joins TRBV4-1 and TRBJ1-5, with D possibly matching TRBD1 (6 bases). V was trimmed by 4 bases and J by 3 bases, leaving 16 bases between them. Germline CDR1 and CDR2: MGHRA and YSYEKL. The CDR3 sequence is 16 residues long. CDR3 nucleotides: TGCGCCAGCAGCCTCCAACAGGGACGTGACAATCAGCCCCAGCATTTT. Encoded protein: CASSLQQGRDNQPQHF.

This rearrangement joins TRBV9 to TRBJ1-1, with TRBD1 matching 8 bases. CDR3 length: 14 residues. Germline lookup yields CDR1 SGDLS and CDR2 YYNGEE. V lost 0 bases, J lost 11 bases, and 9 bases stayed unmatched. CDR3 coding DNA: TGTGCCAGCAGCGTAGAAGGAGACAGGGGCCGGGCTTTCTTT. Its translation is CASSVEGDRGRAFF.